Listed below are T cell receptor beta chains from one sample, sequenced in a study of neurological immune-mediated disorders. One entry per CDR3 protein results from TCRdb running MiXCR on the 5' RACE reads. The sample has approximately 41,000 distinct CDR3 sequences, about 15% seen once. The sequencing sample was made of CD4+ T cells from blood. The receptors were gathered from an older woman with HTLV-1-associated myelopathy (HAM/TSP). Each CDR3 is given without its conserved first and last residue.

V: TRBV5-5; J: TRBJ2-7; CDR3: ASSMVQGGEQY
V: TRBV5-1; J: TRBJ2-2; CDR3: ASSFIRGGEYTGELF
V: TRBV12-3/TRBV12-4; J: TRBJ2-6; CDR3: DSSLYSGANVLT
V: TRBV9; J: TRBJ2-1; CDR3: ASSVEGGAGGRNEQF
V: TRBV5-1; J: TRBJ1-1; CDR3: ASNQGQYTEAF
V: TRBV10-3; J: TRBJ1-1; CDR3: AITEQGATEAF
V: TRBV5-6; J: TRBJ2-7; CDR3: ASSLAGSPYEQY
V: TRBV29-1; J: TRBJ2-5; CDR3: SVAAGGEETQY
V: TRBV15; J: TRBJ2-1; CDR3: ATNRGTYNEQF
V: TRBV7-8; J: TRBJ2-2; CDR3: ASRSGGANTGELF
V: TRBV5-1; J: TRBJ1-2; CDR3: ASSPDGTVYGYT
V: TRBV5-4; J: TRBJ2-1; CDR3: ATSRGGGGGEQF
V: TRBV9; J: TRBJ2-3; CDR3: ASSVGTASTDTQY
V: TRBV5-5; J: TRBJ2-1; CDR3: ASSLAGTSYNEQF
V: TRBV13; J: TRBJ2-1; CDR3: ASSFVLAGAFNEQF
V: TRBV5-1; J: TRBJ2-7; CDR3: ASSPGTANYEQY
V: TRBV6-5; J: TRBJ2-7; CDR3: ASRRLDEQY
V: TRBV6-6; J: TRBJ2-4; CDR3: ASSLSHGDERSKNIQY